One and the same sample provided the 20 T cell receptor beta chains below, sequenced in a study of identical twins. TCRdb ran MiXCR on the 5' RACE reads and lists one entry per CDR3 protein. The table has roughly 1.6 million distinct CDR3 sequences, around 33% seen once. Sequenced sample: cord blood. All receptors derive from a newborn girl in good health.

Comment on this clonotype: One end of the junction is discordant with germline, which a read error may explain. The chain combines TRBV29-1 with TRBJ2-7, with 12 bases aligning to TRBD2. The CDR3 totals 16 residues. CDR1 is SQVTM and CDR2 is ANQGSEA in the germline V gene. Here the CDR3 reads CGVGGPGLAGTYEQYF. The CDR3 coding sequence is TGCGGCGTTGGGGGCCCCGGACTAGCGGGAACCTACGAGCAGTACTTC.

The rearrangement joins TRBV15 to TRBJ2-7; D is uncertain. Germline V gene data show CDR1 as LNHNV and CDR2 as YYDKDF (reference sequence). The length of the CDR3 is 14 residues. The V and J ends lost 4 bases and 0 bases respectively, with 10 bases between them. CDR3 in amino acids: CATSTRTNSYEQYF. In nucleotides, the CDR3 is TGTGCCACCAGCACCCGTACTAACTCCTACGAGCAGTACTTC.

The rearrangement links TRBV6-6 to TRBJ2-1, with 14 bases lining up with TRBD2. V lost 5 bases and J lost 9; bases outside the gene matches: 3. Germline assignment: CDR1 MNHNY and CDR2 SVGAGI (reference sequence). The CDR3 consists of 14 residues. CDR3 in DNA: TGTGCCAGCAGTCTGACTAGCGGGGGGGCTGAGCAGTTCTTC. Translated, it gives CASSLTSGGAEQFF.

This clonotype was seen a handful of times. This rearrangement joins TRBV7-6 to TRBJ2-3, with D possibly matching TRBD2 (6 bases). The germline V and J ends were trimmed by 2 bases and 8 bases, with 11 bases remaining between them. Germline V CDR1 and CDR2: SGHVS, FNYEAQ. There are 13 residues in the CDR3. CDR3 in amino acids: CASSLSTSRTQYF. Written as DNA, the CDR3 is TGTGCCAGCAGCTTATCTACTAGCCGTACGCAGTATTTT.

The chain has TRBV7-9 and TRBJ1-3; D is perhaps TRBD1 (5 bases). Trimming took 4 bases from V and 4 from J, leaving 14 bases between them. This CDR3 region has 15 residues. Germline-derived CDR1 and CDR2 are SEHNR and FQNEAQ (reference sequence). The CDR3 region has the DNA TGTGCCAGCAGCTCTCAGGGTCTTCTGGGAAACACCATATATTTT. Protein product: CASSSQGLLGNTIYF.

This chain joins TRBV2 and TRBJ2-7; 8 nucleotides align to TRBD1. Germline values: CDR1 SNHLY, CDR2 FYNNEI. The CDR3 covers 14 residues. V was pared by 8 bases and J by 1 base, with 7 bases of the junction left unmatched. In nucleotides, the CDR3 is TGTGCCAGCCGCGCCGACAGGGGATCCTACGAGCAGTACTTC. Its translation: CASRADRGSYEQYF.

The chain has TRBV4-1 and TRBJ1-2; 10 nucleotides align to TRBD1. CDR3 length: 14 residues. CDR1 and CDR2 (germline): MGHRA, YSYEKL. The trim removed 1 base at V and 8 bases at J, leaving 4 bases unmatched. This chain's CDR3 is CASSQVGQGRGYTF. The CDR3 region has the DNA TGCGCCAGCAGCCAAGTGGGACAGGGGAGGGGCTACACCTTC.

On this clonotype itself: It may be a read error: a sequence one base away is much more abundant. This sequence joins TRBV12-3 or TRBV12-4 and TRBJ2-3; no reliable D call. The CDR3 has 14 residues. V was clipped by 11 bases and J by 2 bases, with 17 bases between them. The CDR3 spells CARTRRLITDTQYF. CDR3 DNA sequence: TGTGCCCGCACCCGCCGACTGATCACAGATACGCAGTATTTT.

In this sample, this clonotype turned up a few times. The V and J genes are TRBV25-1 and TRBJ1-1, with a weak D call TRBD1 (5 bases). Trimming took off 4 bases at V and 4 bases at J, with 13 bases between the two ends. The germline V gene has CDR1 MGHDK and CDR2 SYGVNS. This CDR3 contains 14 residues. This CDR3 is CASSGPGPSTEAFF. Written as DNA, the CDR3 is TGTGCCAGCAGTGGACCGGGACCGTCCACTGAAGCTTTCTTT.

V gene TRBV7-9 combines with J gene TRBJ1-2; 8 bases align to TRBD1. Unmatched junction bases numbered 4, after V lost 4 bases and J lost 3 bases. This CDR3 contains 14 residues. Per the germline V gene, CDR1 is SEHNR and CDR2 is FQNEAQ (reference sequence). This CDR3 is CASSSSGQDYGYTF. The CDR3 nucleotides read TGTGCCAGCAGCTCCTCGGGACAGGACTATGGCTACACCTTC.

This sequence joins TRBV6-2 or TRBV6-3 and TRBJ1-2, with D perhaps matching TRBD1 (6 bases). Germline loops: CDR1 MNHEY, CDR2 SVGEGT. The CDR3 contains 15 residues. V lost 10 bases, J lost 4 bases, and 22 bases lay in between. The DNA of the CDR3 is TGTGCCAACCAAAAAACAGGGAAAGGGAGCTATGGCTACACCTTC. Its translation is CANQKTGKGSYGYTF.

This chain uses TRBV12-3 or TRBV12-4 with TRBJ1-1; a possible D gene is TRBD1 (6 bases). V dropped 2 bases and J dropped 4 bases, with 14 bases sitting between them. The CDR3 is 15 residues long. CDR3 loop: CASSLLSTGGTEAFF. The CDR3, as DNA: TGTGCCAGCAGTTTACTCTCGACAGGAGGCACTGAAGCTTTCTTT.

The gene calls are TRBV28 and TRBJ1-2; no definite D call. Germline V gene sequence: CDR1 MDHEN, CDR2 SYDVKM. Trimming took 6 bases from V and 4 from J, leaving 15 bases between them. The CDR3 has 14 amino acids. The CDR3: CASSPGSSPYGYTF. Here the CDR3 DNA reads TGTGCCAGCAGCCCCGGGTCTTCGCCCTATGGCTACACCTTC.

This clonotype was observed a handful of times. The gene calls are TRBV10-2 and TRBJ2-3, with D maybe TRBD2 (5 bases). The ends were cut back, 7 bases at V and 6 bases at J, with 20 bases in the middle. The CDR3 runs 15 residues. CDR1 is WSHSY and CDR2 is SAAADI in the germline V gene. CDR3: CASNLSSGRGDTQYF. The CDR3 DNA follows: TGCGCCAGCAACCTGTCGTCGGGCCGCGGGGATACGCAGTATTTT.

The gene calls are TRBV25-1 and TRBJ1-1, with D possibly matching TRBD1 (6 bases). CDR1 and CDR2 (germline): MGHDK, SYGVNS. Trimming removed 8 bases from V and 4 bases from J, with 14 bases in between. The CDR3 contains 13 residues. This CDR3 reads CASGNRDGTEAFF. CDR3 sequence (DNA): TGTGCCAGCGGGAACAGGGACGGCACTGAAGCTTTCTTT.

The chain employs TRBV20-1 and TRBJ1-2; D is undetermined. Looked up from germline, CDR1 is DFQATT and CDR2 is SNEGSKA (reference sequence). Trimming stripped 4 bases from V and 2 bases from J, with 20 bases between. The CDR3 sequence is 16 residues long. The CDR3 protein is CSANCGLDTGNYGYTF. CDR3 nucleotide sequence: TGCAGTGCTAACTGCGGACTTGATACGGGGAACTATGGCTACACCTTC.

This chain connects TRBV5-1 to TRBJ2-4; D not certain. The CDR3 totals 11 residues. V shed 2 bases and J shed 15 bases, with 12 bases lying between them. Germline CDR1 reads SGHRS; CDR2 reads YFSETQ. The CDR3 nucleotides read TGCGCCAGCAGCTTTGGTTACGAGCGGTACTTC. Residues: CASSFGYERYF.

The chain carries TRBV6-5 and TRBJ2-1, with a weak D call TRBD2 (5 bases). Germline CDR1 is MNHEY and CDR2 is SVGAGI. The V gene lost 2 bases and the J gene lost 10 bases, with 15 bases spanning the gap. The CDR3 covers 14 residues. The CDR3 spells CASSYEASFAEQFF. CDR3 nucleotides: TGTGCCAGCAGTTACGAGGCTAGCTTCGCCGAGCAGTTCTTC.

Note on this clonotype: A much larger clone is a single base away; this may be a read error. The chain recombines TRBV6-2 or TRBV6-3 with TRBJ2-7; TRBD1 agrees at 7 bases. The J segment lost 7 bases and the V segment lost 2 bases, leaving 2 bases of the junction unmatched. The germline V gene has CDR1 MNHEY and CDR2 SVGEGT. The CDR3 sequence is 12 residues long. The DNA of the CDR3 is TGTGCCAGCAGTTACAGGGGGCTTGAGCAGTACTTC. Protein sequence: CASSYRGLEQYF.

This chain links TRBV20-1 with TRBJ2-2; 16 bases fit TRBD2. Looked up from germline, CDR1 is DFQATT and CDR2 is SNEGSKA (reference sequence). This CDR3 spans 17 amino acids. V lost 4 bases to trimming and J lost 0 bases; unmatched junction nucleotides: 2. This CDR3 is CSAKGLAGGPNTGELFF. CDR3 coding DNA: TGCAGTGCTAAGGGACTAGCGGGGGGGCCGAACACCGGGGAGCTGTTTTTT.